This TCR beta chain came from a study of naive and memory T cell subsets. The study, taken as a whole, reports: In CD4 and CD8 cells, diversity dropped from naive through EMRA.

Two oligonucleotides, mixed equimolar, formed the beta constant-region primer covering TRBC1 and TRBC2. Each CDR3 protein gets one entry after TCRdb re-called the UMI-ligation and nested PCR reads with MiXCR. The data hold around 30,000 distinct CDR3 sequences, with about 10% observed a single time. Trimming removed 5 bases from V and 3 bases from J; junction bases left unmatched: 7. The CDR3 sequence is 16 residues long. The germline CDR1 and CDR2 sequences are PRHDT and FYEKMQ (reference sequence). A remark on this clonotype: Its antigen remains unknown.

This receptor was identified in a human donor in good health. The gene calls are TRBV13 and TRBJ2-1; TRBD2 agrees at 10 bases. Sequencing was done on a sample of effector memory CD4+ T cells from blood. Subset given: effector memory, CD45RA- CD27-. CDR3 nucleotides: TGTGCCAGCAGCACAGCACTAGCGGGGTACTACAATGAGCAGTTCTTC. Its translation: CASSTALAGYYNEQFF.